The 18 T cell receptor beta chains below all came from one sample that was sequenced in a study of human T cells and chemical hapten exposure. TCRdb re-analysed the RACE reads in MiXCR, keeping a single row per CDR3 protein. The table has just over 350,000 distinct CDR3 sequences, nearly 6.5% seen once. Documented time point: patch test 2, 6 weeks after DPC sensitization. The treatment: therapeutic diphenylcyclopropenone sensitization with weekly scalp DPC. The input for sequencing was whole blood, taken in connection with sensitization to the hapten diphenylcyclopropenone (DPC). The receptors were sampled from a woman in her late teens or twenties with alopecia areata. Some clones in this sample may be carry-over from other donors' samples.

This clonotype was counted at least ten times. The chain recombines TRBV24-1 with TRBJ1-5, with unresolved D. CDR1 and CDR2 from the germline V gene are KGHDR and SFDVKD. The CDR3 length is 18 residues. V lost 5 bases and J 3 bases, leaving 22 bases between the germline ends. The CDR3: CATSVRVTASPPNQPQHF. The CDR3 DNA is TGTGCCACCAGTGTAAGAGTTACGGCCTCCCCGCCCAATCAGCCCCAGCATTTT.

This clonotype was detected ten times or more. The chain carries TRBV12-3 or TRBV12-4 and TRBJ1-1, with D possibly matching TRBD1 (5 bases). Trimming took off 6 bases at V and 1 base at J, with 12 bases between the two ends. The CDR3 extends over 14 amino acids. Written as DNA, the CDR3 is TGTGCCAGCAGGGGCGACAGCCGGAACACTGAAGCTTTCTTT. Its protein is CASRGDSRNTEAFF.

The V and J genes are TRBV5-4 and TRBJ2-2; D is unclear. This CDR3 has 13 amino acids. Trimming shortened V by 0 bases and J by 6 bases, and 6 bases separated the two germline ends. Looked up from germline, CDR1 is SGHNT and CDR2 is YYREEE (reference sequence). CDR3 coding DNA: TGTGCCAGCAGCTTGGCTAGTTCCGGGGAGCTGTTTTTT. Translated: CASSLASSGELFF.

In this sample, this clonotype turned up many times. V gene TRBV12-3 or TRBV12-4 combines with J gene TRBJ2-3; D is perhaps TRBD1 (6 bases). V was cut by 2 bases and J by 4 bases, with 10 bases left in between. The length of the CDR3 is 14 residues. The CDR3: CASSLSQGPDTQYF. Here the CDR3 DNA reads TGTGCCAGCAGTTTAAGTCAGGGGCCAGATACGCAGTATTTT.

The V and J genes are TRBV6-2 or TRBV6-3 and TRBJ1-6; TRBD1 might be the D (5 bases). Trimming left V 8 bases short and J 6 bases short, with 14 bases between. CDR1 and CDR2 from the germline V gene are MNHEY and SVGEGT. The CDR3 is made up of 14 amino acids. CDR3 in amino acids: CASCGTVVNSPLHF. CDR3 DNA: TGTGCCAGCTGCGGGACCGTGGTTAATTCACCCCTCCACTTT.

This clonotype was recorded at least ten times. In nucleotides, the CDR3 is TGTGCCAGCAGCCCACTAGCGGGGGCCCCCTACGAGCAGTACTTC. It translates to CASSPLAGAPYEQYF. This chain uses TRBV28 with TRBJ2-7; 11 bases agree with TRBD2. After removal of 6 bases from V and 2 bases from J, the junction contained 6 bases not matched to a gene. The germline V gene has CDR1 MDHEN and CDR2 SYDVKM. The CDR3 totals 15 residues.

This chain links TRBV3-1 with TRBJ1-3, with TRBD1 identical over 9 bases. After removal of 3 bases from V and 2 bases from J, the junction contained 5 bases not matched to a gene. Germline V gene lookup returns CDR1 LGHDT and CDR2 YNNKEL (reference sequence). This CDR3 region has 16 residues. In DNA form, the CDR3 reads TGTGCCAGCAGCCACGTTGGACAGGGGCCTGGAAACACCATATATTTT. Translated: CASSHVGQGPGNTIYF.

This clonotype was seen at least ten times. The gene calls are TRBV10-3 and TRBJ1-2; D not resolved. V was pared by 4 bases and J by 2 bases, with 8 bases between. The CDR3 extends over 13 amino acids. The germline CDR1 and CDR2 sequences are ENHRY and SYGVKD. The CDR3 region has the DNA TGTGCCATCAGTGGGCGGGAGAACTATGGCTACACCTTC. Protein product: CAISGRENYGYTF.

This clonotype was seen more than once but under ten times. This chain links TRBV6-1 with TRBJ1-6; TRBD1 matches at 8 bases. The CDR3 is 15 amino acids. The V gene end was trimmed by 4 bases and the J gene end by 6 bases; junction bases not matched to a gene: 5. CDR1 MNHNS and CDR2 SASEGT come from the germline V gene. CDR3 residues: CASSGQGSLNSPLHF. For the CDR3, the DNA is TGTGCCAGCAGTGGACAGGGGAGCCTTAATTCACCCCTCCACTTT.

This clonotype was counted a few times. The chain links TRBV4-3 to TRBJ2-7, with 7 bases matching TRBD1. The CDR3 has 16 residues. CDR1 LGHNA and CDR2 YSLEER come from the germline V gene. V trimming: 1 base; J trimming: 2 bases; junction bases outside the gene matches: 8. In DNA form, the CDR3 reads TGCGCCAGCAGCCAAGGGACAGGTAAAGCGACCTACGAGCAGTACTTC. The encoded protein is CASSQGTGKATYEQYF.

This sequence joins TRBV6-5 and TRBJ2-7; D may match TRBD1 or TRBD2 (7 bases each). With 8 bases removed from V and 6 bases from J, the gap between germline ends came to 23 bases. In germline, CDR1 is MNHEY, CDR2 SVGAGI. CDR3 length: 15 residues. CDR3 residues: CASGPGGGGNGEQYF. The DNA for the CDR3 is TGTGCCAGCGGCCCAGGGGGGGGCGGAAACGGCGAGCAGTACTTC.

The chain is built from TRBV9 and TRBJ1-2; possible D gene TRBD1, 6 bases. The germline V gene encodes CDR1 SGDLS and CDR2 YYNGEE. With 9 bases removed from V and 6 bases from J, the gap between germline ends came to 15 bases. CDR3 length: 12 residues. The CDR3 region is CANRVLPHGYTF. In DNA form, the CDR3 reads TGTGCCAACAGGGTGTTACCGCATGGCTACACCTTC.

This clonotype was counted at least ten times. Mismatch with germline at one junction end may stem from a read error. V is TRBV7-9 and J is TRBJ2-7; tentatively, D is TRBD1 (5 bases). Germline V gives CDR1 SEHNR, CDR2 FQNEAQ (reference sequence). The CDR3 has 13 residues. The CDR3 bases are TGCGCCAGCAGCTTGGCAGGGTCCTACGAGCAGTACTTC. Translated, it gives CASSLAGSYEQYF.

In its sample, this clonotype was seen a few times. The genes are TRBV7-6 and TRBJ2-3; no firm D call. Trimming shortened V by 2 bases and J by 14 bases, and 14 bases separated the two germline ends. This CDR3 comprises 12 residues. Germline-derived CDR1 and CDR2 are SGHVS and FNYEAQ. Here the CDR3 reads CASSLWTGPPYF. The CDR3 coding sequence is TGTGCCAGCAGCTTATGGACCGGCCCTCCGTATTTT. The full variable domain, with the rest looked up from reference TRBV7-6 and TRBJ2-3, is GAGVSQSPRYKVTKRGQDVALRCDPISGHVSLYWYRQALGQGPEFLTYFNYEAQQDKSGLPNDRFSAERPEGSISTLTIQRTEQRDSAMYRCASSLWTGPPYFGPGTRLTVL.

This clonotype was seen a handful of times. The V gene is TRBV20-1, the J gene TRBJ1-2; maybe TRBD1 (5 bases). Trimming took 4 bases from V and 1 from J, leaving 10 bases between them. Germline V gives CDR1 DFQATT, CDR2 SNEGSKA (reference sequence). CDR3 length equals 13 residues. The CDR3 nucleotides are TGCAGTGCTACCCCGGGGGGTAACTATGGCTACACCTTC. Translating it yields CSATPGGNYGYTF.

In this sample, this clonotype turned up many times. The DNA of the CDR3 is TGTGCCAGCAGTCGCAGGGAGAACTATGGCTACACCTTC. This sequence encodes CASSRRENYGYTF. V and J are TRBV6-5 and TRBJ1-2; perhaps TRBD1 as D (5 bases). The CDR3 totals 13 residues. Trimming stripped 5 bases from V and 2 bases from J, with 9 bases between. Germline CDR1 MNHEY, CDR2 SVGAGI.

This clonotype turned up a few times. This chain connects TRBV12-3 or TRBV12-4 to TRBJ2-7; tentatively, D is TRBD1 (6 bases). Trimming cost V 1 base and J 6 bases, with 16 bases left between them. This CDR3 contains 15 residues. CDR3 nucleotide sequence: TGTGCCAGCAGTTTAGACTGGGACAAAACTCGCGAGCAGTACTTC. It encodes CASSLDWDKTREQYF.

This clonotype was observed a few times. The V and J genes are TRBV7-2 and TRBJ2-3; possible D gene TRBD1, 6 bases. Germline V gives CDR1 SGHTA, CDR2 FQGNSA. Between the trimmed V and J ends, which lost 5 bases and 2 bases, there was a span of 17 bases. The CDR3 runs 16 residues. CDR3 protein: CASSLRTVGATDTQYF. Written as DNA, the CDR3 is TGTGCCAGCAGCCTGCGGACAGTAGGAGCCACAGATACGCAGTATTTT.